The source of this TCR beta chain is a study of spatial heterogeneity in lung cancer (dated by TCRdb to about 2019). In the study overall: Beta-chain transcripts were consistently detected in greater numbers than alpha-chain transcripts, which likely reflects a higher abundance of beta-chain transcripts. TCR transcript counts in tumor regions correlated strongly with a T cell transcriptional module score from matched bulk RNA-seq. In the raw uncorrected reads, each unique combination of TCR and UMI appeared more than ten times on average. In non-small cell lung cancer, the study made a quantitative comparison of TCR alpha and beta repertoires among multiple tumor regions, matched nontumor lung and blood. Nonsynonymous mutation counts, determined by whole-exome sequencing of tumor tissue, were related to TCR repertoire features. At surgery, 200 to 250 tumor regions, 61 to 65 matched nontumor lung samples and 56 PBMC samples were TCR-sequenced for both alpha and beta chains. General findings and caveats noted by the study authors: Counts of ubiquitous and regional expanded TCRs correlated with counts of ubiquitous and regional nonsynonymous mutations, respectively. Confirming at a functional level the hypothesis that regional TCRs recognize regional mutations was considered to require additional single-cell paired TCR alpha and beta sequencing. TCR-seq coverage of tumor T cells was estimated at only 7% to 8% for alpha chains and around 14% for beta chains. The number of expanded intratumoral alpha and beta TCRs correlated with the tumor nonsynonymous mutation count.

Per the germline V gene, KGHSH is the CDR1 and LQKENI is the CDR2. The CDR3 runs 13 amino acids, cysteine and phenylalanine included. Only CDR3 DNA is held: 39 bases, read in frame from base 1. The trim is 3 bases for V and 5 bases for J, with a gap of 8 bases between the germline ends. Note on this clonotype: Its binding antigen is unknown. No base-level quality is on record; no much larger clone is a single base apart.

This specimen's time point label, per the study, means: sample taken at primary tumor resection. Donors were 72 patients with early-stage, untreated non-small cell lung cancer from the lung TRACERx cohort. For TCR sequencing, whole RNA was extracted from tumor and nontumor lung tissue, or from cryopreserved PBMC samples, and no cell sorting was done. Only patients for whom sufficient RNA was available from at least two tumor regions were selected for TCR sequencing. A lung pathologist reviewed the tumor and adjacent nontumor lung specimens before the specimens were selected. To prepare the library, 5' RACE was applied. TCRdb records NextSeq 500 as the sequencer. In the TCR library protocol, a unique molecular identifier was attached to each TCR cDNA molecule so that PCR and sequencing errors could be corrected. Regarding the original processing steps: Decombinator tools were used for TCR identification, UMI-based error correction and CDR3 extraction. Expanded TCRs were defined as those above a frequency of 2 per 1,000, corresponding to the top 1% of the tumor frequency distribution. Expanded tumor TCRs were classed as regional if statistically deemed absent (corrected P<0.05) from at least one tumor region, otherwise ubiquitous. Each repertoire was subsampled 100 times to 5,000 TCRs, after which Renyi diversity was computed with the R vegan package. To build CDR3 similarity networks, amino acid triplet string-kernel similarity was used, and CDR3s were connected when their pairwise similarity was above 0.82. The public reads were reanalyzed by TCRdb: fastp trimming at Q25, MiXCR alignment, in-frame beta chains only. Entries that share a CDR3 protein sequence are merged under the most common genes and DNA. The V and J calls here are based on TCRdb, not the publication. The table for this sample lists some 23,000 distinct CDR3 sequences; roughly 9% of them were counted only once. The top ten clonotypes cover approximately 7.7% of the sample.

Recombination connected TRBV18 to TRBJ1-5; TRBD1 is a weak D gene call, 5 bases matching. This clonotype was obtained from a male donor with early-stage non-small cell lung cancer. This specimen consisted of lung tumor tissue, obtained at surgery. The DNA sequence is as follows: TGTGCCAGCTCACCGACAGCTTATCAGCCCCAGCATTTT. This is translated as CASSPTAYQPQHF.